A single sample gave rise to the 24 T cell receptor beta chains below, sequenced in a study of Graves' ophthalmopathy and Graves' hyperthyroidism. RNA transcripts were the template, and TCR beta CDR3 regions were amplified from them. Amplification began with first-round RT-PCR using HTBI primers, then second-round multiplex PCR was performed. TCRdb fed the multiplex PCR reads into MiXCR, producing one record per CDR3 protein. The sample records over 500,000 distinct CDR3 sequences, 20% to 25% being singletons. Sequencing was performed on peripheral blood. The receptors were gathered from a woman between 18 and 29 years old with stable Graves' hyperthyroidism. Some clones in this sample may be carry-over from other donors' samples.

In its sample, this clonotype was seen a few times. The gene calls are TRBV5-1 and TRBJ2-7, with D perhaps being TRBD1 or TRBD2 (6 bases each). The CDR3 loop spans 16 amino acids. Trimming took 3 bases from V and 6 from J, leaving 22 bases between them. From germline, CDR1 is SGHRS and CDR2 YFSETQ. CDR3: CASSYGGPGDGGEQYF. Here the CDR3 DNA reads TGCGCCAGCAGCTATGGGGGGCCCGGAGACGGGGGCGAGCAGTACTTC.

As for this clonotype: One end of the junction is discordant with germline, which a read error may explain. The rearrangement links TRBV5-8 to TRBJ1-1; TRBD1 matches at 7 bases. The CDR3 length is 14 residues. The germline V gene has CDR1 SGHTS and CDR2 YDEGEE. The CDR3 DNA sequence: TGTGCCATCAGCCGAGGACAGGCGAACACTGAAGCTTTCTTT. Encoded protein: CAISRGQANTEAFF.

This clonotype was detected ten times or more. The chain couples TRBV6-1 to TRBJ1-1, with 7 nucleotides matching TRBD1. The V gene end was trimmed by 6 bases and the J gene end by 3 bases; junction bases not matched to a gene: 7. Germline V gives CDR1 MNHNS, CDR2 SASEGT. CDR3 length: 14 amino acids. This chain's CDR3 is CASRQTGLDTEAFF. In DNA form, the CDR3 reads TGTGCCAGCAGACAGACAGGGCTGGACACTGAAGCTTTCTTT.

The gene calls are TRBV7-9 and TRBJ1-6; tentatively, D is TRBD1 (5 bases). V was clipped by 5 bases and J by 9 bases, with 14 bases between them. The CDR3 sequence is 14 residues long. Germline lookup yields CDR1 SEHNR and CDR2 FQNEAQ (reference sequence). The CDR3 region has the DNA TGTGCCAGCAGCCCGAGGGGTGAGGGTTCACCCCTCCACTTT. Its protein product is CASSPRGEGSPLHF.

The rearrangement links TRBV30 to TRBJ1-5; a weak D match, TRBD1 (5 bases). This CDR3 is built from 13 residues. Per germline, CDR1 GTSNPN and CDR2 SVGIG (reference sequence). Trimming cost V 2 bases and J 5 bases, with 10 bases left between them. The CDR3 reads CAWSYSGDQPQHF. The CDR3 nucleotides read TGTGCCTGGAGTTATTCGGGGGATCAGCCCCAGCATTTT. The whole variable domain, remainder taken from reference TRBV30 and TRBJ1-5, is SQTIHQWPATLVQPVGSPLSLECTVEGTSNPNLYWYRQAAGRGLQLLFYSVGIGQISSEVPQNLSASRPQDRQFILSSKKLLLSDSGFYLCAWSYSGDQPQHFGDGTRLSIL.

This clonotype was seen a handful of times. The V gene is TRBV27, the J gene TRBJ1-1; 8 bases match TRBD1. Germline V lookup: CDR1 MNHEY, CDR2 SMNVEV (reference sequence). The trim removed 3 bases at V and 7 bases at J, leaving 7 bases unmatched. The CDR3 runs to 14 residues. This chain's CDR3 is CASSLLRGLSEAFF. The CDR3 DNA is TGTGCCAGCAGTTTGCTCAGGGGGCTTAGTGAAGCTTTCTTT.

J is TRBJ2-5 and V is TRBV19; no clear D gene. Germline assignment: CDR1 LNHDA and CDR2 SQIVND (reference sequence). V was cut by 5 bases and J by 8 bases, with 12 bases left in between. This CDR3 is 12 amino acids long. CDR3 in DNA: TGTGCCAGTAGTTCTGCAGTGGAAACCCAGTACTTC. This gives the protein CASSSAVETQYF.

This clonotype was observed at least ten times. The V gene is TRBV19, the J gene TRBJ1-5, with D unclear. The V gene lost 7 bases and the J gene lost 1 base, with 8 bases spanning the gap. The CDR3 has 13 residues. In germline, CDR1 is LNHDA, CDR2 SQIVND (reference sequence). CDR3 nucleotide sequence: TGTGCCAGTATGGGAAGGAGCAATCAGCCCCAGCATTTT. Its translation is CASMGRSNQPQHF.

The sample holds a few counts of this clonotype. Given a much more abundant clone one base away, this may be a read error. The chain recombines TRBV6-5 with TRBJ1-1; TRBD1 is a possible D gene (6 bases). Per the germline V gene, CDR1 is MNHEY and CDR2 is SVGAGI. The CDR3 loop spans 15 amino acids. The germline V and J ends were trimmed by 0 bases and 0 bases, with 8 bases remaining between them. The CDR3 sequence: CASSYSGGMNTEAFF. CDR3 DNA: TGTGCCAGCAGTTACTCAGGGGGGATGAACACTGAAGCTTTCTTT.

This clonotype was found a few times. The J gene is TRBJ2-7, the V gene TRBV6-2 or TRBV6-3; 9 bases map to TRBD1. With V trimmed by 0 bases and J by 0 bases, 9 bases remained unmatched. This CDR3 region has 18 residues. In germline, CDR1 is MNHEY, CDR2 SVGEGT. The CDR3 region has the DNA TGTGCCAGCAGTTACTCCAACTATGGGACAGGGAGCTCCTACGAGCAGTACTTC. Its protein is CASSYSNYGTGSSYEQYF.

This clonotype came up a few times. The J gene is TRBJ2-5, the V gene TRBV20-1; the D gene is possibly TRBD2 (7 bases). The V end lost 3 bases, the J end lost 1 base, and 12 bases lay between the germline ends. This CDR3 is built from 14 residues. Germline-derived CDR1 and CDR2 are DFQATT and SNEGSKA (reference sequence). This CDR3 reads CSARGGGRQETQYF. The CDR3 coding sequence is TGCAGTGCTAGGGGCGGGGGCCGCCAAGAGACCCAGTACTTC.

This clonotype was seen more than once but under ten times. CDR3 protein: CASSHLVPGETQYF. CDR3 DNA sequence: TGTGCCAGCAGCCATCTCGTCCCTGGGGAGACCCAGTACTTC. The rearrangement uses TRBV7-2 and TRBJ2-5; D call uncertain. The CDR3 extends over 14 amino acids. Trimming removed 5 bases at V and 5 bases at J, with 15 bases between. Germline-derived CDR1 and CDR2 are SGHTA and FQGNSA.

V usage is TRBV19 and J usage is TRBJ1-5; 8 bases align to TRBD1. The CDR3 runs to 16 residues. Per the germline V gene, CDR1 is LNHDA and CDR2 is SQIVND (reference sequence). With V trimmed by 3 bases and J by 2 bases, 6 bases remained unmatched. Here the CDR3 reads CASSIHSGGGNQPQHF. CDR3 DNA: TGTGCCAGTAGTATTCATTCAGGGGGCGGCAATCAGCCCCAGCATTTT. Filled out from reference TRBV19 and TRBJ1-5, the complete variable domain reads DGGITQSPKYLFRKEGQNVTLSCEQNLNHDAMYWYRQDPGQGLRLIYYSQIVNDFQKGDIAEGYSVSREKKESFPLTVTSAQKNPTAFYLCASSIHSGGGNQPQHFGDGTRLSIL.

This clonotype was seen ten or more times. V and J are TRBV7-9 and TRBJ2-7; perhaps TRBD2 as D (5 bases). The CDR3 runs to 13 residues. The germline V gene has CDR1 SEHNR and CDR2 FQNEAQ (reference sequence). Trimming left V 4 bases short and J 7 bases short, with 14 bases between. Here the CDR3 reads CASSSRPSGEQYF. The CDR3 region has the DNA TGTGCCAGCAGCTCCCGTCCCTCGGGGGAGCAGTACTTC.

This clonotype was detected ten times or more. The genes are TRBV20-1 and TRBJ1-1, with no clear D. This CDR3 spans 11 amino acids. Germline CDR1 and CDR2: DFQATT and SNEGSKA (reference sequence). The V end was cut by 7 bases, the J end by 1 base, with 7 bases between. The DNA for the CDR3 is TGCAGTGGACCCCAGAACACTGAAGCTTTCTTT. This codes for CSGPQNTEAFF.

This clonotype occurred many times. The rearrangement links TRBV28 to TRBJ1-3; D remains ambiguous. The CDR3 totals 15 residues. Germline CDR1 reads MDHEN; CDR2 reads SYDVKM. V was clipped by 5 bases and J by 0 bases, with 11 bases between them. CDR3 sequence (DNA): TGTGCCAGCAGTCCCCCGGGGTACTCTGGAAACACCATATATTTT. This encodes CASSPPGYSGNTIYF.

The genes are TRBV19 and TRBJ2-7, with D maybe TRBD1 (6 bases). V was shortened by 3 bases and J by 4 bases, with 13 bases between the two germline ends. Germline V lookup: CDR1 LNHDA, CDR2 SQIVND (reference sequence). The CDR3 has 14 residues. DNA of the CDR3: TGTGCCAGTAGTATCAGGACAGCGGATTACGAGCAGTACTTC. It translates to CASSIRTADYEQYF.

This clonotype was detected ten times or more. The J gene is TRBJ2-6, the V gene TRBV28; tentatively, D is TRBD2 (5 bases). Trimming pared 6 bases from V and 2 bases from J, leaving 17 bases between. Germline V gene data show CDR1 as MDHEN and CDR2 as SYDVKM. There are 17 residues in the CDR3. In DNA form, the CDR3 reads TGTGCCAGCAGACGACCACAATCGGGGACTGGGGCCAACGTCCTGACTTTC. Its protein product is CASRRPQSGTGANVLTF.

This clonotype was observed at least ten times. V is TRBV12-3 or TRBV12-4 and J is TRBJ1-3; perhaps TRBD1 as D (5 bases). The V and J ends lost 6 bases and 0 bases respectively, with 18 bases between them. The CDR3 is made up of 17 amino acids. CDR3 coding DNA: TGTGCCAGCAGGTGGGGGGTTGGCGGATCCTCTGGAAACACCATATATTTT. It yields the protein CASRWGVGGSSGNTIYF.

DNA for the CDR3: TGTGCCAGCAGCACAGGGTCCGTGAACACTGAAGCTTTCTTT. Its translation: CASSTGSVNTEAFF. The chain uses TRBV7-9 and TRBJ1-1, with D perhaps TRBD1 (6 bases). V was clipped by 5 bases and J by 0 bases, with 10 bases between them. Germline-derived CDR1 and CDR2 are SEHNR and FQNEAQ (reference sequence). The CDR3 length is 14 residues. The full variable domain, completed using reference TRBV7-9 and TRBJ1-1, is DTGVSQNPRHKITKRGQNVTFRCDPISEHNRLYWYRQTLGQGPEFLTYFQNEAQLEKSRLLSDRFSAERPKGSFSTLEIQRTEQGDSAMYLCASSTGSVNTEAFFGQGTRLTVV.

There are many counts of this clonotype. V and J are TRBV24-1 and TRBJ1-5; 9 nucleotides match TRBD1. Germline V gene lookup returns CDR1 KGHDR and CDR2 SFDVKD. The J segment lost 1 base and the V segment lost 3 bases, leaving 3 bases of the junction unmatched. This CDR3 region has 16 residues. CDR3 bases: TGTGCCACCAGTGATCCCGGGACAGGGAGCAATCAGCCCCAGCATTTT. As protein: CATSDPGTGSNQPQHF.

This clonotype was counted ten times or more. The chain combines TRBV6-4 with TRBJ1-1, with 8 nucleotides matching TRBD1. CDR3 length: 20 amino acids. Germline CDR1 is MRHNA and CDR2 is SNTAGT. The ends lost 1 base at V and 3 bases at J; junction bases unmatched: 19. The CDR3 sequence is CASSDCPLDRGVSGYTEAFF. The DNA for the CDR3 is TGTGCCAGCAGTGACTGTCCTCTCGACAGGGGAGTAAGTGGGTACACTGAAGCTTTCTTT.

This clonotype was seen repeatedly, ten times or more. The chain uses TRBV29-1 and TRBJ2-7, with 10 bases matching TRBD2. Germline V CDR1 and CDR2: SQVTM, ANQGSEA. Trimming at V came to 2 bases and at J to 10 bases, leaving 8 bases not matched to a gene. This CDR3 is 13 amino acids long. CDR3 loop: CSVERASGRRQYF. DNA for the CDR3: TGCAGCGTTGAACGTGCTAGCGGGAGAAGACAGTACTTC.

This clonotype has at least ten counts. The genes are TRBV15 and TRBJ2-2; D may be TRBD1 (5 bases). V dropped 4 bases and J dropped 0 bases, with 12 bases sitting between them. Germline V gene sequence: CDR1 LNHNV, CDR2 YYDKDF (reference sequence). The CDR3 length is 16 residues. The DNA of the CDR3 is TGTGCCACCAGCACTAGGGGCGTTTCGAACACCGGGGAGCTGTTTTTT. Amino acid sequence: CATSTRGVSNTGELFF.